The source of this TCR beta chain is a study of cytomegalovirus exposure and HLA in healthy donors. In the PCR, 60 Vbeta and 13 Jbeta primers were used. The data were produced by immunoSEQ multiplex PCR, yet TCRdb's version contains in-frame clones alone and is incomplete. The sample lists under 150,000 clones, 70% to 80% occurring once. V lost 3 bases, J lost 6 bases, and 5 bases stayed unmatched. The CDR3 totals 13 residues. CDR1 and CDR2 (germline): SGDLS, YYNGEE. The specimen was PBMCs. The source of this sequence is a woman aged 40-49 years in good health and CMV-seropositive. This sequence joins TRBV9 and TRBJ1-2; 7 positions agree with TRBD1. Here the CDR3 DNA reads TGTGCCAGCAGCGCTCACAGGGGAGATGGCTACACCTTC. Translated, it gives CASSAHRGDGYTF. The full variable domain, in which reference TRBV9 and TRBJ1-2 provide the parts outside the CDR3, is DSGVTQTPKHLITATGQRVTLRCSPRSGDLSVYWYQQSLDQGLQFLIQYYNGEERAKGNILERFSAQQFPDLHSELNLSSLELGDSALYFCASSAHRGDGYTFGSGTRLTVV.